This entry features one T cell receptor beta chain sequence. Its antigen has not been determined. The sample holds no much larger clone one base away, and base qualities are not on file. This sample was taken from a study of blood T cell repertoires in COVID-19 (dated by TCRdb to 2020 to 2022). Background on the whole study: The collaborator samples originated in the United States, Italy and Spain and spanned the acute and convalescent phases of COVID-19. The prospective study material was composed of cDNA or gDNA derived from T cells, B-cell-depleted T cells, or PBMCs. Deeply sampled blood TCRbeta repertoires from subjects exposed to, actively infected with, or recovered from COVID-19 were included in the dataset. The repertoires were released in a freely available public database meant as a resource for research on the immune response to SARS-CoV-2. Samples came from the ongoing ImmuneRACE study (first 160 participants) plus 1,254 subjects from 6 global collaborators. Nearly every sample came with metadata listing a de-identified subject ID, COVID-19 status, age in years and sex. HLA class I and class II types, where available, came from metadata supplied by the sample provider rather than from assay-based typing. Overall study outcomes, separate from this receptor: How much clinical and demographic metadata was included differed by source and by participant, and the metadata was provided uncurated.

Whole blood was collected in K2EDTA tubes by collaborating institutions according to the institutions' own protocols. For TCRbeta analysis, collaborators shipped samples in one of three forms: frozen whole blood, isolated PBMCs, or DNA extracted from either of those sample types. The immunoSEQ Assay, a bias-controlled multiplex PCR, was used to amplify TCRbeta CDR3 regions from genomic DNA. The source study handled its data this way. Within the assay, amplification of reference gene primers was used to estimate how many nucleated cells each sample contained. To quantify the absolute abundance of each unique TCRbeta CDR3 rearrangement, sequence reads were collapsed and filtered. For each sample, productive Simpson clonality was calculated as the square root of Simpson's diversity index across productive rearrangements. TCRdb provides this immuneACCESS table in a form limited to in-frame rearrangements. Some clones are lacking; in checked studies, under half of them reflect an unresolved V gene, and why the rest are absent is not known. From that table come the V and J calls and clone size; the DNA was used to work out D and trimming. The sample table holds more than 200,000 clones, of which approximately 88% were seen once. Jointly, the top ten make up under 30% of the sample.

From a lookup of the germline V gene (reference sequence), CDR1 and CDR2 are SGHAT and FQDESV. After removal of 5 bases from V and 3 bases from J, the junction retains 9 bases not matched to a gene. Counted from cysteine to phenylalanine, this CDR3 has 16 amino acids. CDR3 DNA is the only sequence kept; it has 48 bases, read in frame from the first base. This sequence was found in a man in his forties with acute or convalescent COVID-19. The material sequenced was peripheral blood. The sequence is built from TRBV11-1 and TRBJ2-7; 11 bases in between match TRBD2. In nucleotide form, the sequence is TGTGCCAGCAGCCCTACTAGCGGGAGAGGTCTCTACGAGCAGTACTTC. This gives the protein CASSPTSGRGLYEQYF.